This entry lists 6 T cell receptor beta chains sequenced from one sample in a study of regulatory T cells in long-lasting Graves disease. CDR3 regions were amplified by Arm-PCR using iRepertoire HTBI primers to build TCR beta libraries. TCRdb independently ran MiXCR on the multiplex PCR reads; one entry per CDR3 protein. This sample has roughly 500,000 distinct CDR3 sequences; less than 15% occur once, and the top ten carry approximately 17%. Sample time point: newly diagnosed GD, antithyroid drugs for less than 3 months. RNA from PBMCs was the source of the TCR library. These sequences were also reported in another study, on T cells in Graves' hyperthyroidism and ophthalmopathy.

The sample was peripheral blood mononuclear cells (PBMCs), taken at new diagnosis, from a patient treated with antithyroid drugs. Source of these receptors: a woman aged 45 to 65 with Graves disease.

This clonotype came up many times. The rearrangement uses TRBV28 and TRBJ2-7; 8 bases match TRBD2. With 6 bases clipped from V and 0 bases from J, the junction kept 10 bases outside the gene matches. Germline CDR1 reads MDHEN; CDR2 reads SYDVKM. There are 16 residues in the CDR3. In DNA, the CDR3 is TGTGCCAGCAGCCCGAGCGGGAGACCTATCTCCTACGAGCAGTACTTC. Protein: CASSPSGRPISYEQYF. Together with reference TRBV28 and TRBJ2-7, the CDR3 gives the full variable domain: DVKVTQSSRYLVKRTGEKVFLECVQDMDHENMFWYRQDPGLGLRLIYFSYDVKMKEKGDIPEGYSVSREKKERFSLILESASTNQTSMYLCASSPSGRPISYEQYFGPGTRLTVT.

As for this clonotype: At one end, the junction sequence differs from germline, possibly due to a read error. This chain connects TRBV7-8 to TRBJ2-5, with D perhaps matching TRBD1 (5 bases). CDR3 size: 13 residues. Germline CDR1 reads SGHVS; CDR2 reads FQNEAQ. The CDR3 sequence is CASSSDSQETRYF. The CDR3, as DNA: TGTGCCAGCAGCTCCGACAGTCAAGAGACCCGGTACTTC.

This clonotype has ten or more counts. The chain links TRBV28 to TRBJ2-5; 11 bases align to TRBD1. Germline V gene lookup returns CDR1 MDHEN and CDR2 SYDVKM. The CDR3 consists of 15 residues. The junction had 5 bases not matched to a gene; V was cut back by 5 bases and J by 3 bases. This CDR3 is CASSGGTGGKETQYF. The CDR3 DNA sequence: TGTGCCAGCAGTGGGGGGACAGGGGGAAAAGAGACCCAGTACTTC.

At least ten counts were recorded for this clonotype. The chain uses TRBV10-1 and TRBJ2-7; 9 bases map to TRBD1. Germline CDR1 WNHNN, CDR2 SYGVQD (reference sequence). The CDR3 consists of 14 residues. With 5 bases clipped from V and 6 bases from J, the junction kept 8 bases outside the gene matches. The CDR3 spells CASSRDRVDSEQYF. Here the CDR3 DNA reads TGCGCCAGCAGTCGGGACAGGGTTGATAGCGAGCAGTACTTC.

At least ten counts were recorded for this clonotype. The chain joins TRBV5-4 to TRBJ1-2; D not certain. CDR3 size: 14 residues. Trimming removed 0 bases at V and 6 bases at J, with 12 bases between. Germline CDR1 and CDR2: SGHNT and YYREEE (reference sequence). The CDR3: CASSLGPGDDGYTF. CDR3 DNA sequence: TGTGCCAGCAGCTTGGGTCCGGGTGACGATGGCTACACCTTC.

This clonotype showed up just a few times. The rearrangement joins TRBV4-2 to TRBJ2-1; 9 bases map to TRBD2. CDR3 length: 16 residues. Germline CDR1 is LGHNA and CDR2 is YNFKEQ. V was pared by 0 bases and J by 3 bases, with 3 bases of the junction left unmatched. The CDR3 region is CASSQDRAGGYNEQFF. In nucleotides, the CDR3 is TGTGCCAGCAGCCAAGATAGAGCGGGAGGCTACAATGAGCAGTTCTTC.